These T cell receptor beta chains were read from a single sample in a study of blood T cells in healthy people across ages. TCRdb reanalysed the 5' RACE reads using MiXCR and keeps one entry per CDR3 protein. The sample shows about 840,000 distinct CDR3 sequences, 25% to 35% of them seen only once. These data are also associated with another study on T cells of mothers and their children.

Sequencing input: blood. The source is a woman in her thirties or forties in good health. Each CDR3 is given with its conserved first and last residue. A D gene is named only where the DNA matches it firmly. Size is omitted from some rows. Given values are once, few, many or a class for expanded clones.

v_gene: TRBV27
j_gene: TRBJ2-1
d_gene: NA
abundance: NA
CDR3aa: CASSFGGFSYNEQFF
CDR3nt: TGTGCCAGCAGTTTCGGGGGATTCTCCTACAATGAGCAGTTCTTC

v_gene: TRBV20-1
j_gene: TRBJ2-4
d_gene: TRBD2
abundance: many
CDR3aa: CSASPGTSGRSIEYF
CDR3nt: TGCAGTGCTAGTCCCGGGACTAGCGGGAGGTCCATTGAGTACTTC

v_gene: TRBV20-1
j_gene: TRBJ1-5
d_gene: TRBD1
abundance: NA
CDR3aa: CSARQGVPNQPQHF
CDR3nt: TGCAGTGCCAGACAGGGAGTCCCTAATCAGCCCCAGCATTTT

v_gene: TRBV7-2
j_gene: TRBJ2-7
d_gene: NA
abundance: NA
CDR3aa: CASSLLSTLGEQYF
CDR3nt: TGTGCCAGCAGCTTACTAAGTACTCTGGGCGAGCAGTACTTC

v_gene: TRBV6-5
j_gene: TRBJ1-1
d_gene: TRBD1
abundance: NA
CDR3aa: CASSYDRAYEAFF
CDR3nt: TGTGCCAGCAGTTACGACAGGGCGTATGAAGCTTTCTTT

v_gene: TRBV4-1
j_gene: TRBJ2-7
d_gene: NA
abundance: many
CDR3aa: CASSPTAGSHEQYF
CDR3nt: TGCGCCAGCAGCCCCACTGCGGGATCTCACGAGCAGTACTTC

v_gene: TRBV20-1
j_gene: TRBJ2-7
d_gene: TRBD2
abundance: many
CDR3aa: CSAPTRGGGLSEQYF
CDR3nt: TGCAGTGCCCCGACCCGGGGGGGTGGGCTTTCCGAGCAGTACTTC

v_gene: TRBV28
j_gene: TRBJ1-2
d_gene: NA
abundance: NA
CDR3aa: CASSRIDISVYTF
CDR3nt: TGTGCCAGCAGTAGAATAGATATATCGGTCTACACCTTC

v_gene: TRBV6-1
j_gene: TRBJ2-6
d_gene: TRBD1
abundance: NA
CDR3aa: CASNHEEGTGGFAGANVLTF
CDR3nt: TGTGCCAGCAATCACGAGGAAGGGACAGGGGGCTTTGCTGGGGCCAACGTCCTGACTTTC

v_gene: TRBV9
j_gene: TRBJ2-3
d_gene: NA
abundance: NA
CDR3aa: CASSGVVHPTDTQYF
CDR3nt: TGTGCCAGCAGCGGAGTTGTTCACCCCACAGATACGCAGTATTTT

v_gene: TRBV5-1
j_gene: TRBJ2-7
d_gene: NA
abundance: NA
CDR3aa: CASSFRQTTSYEQYF
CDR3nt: TGCGCCAGCAGCTTCCGACAGACCACCTCCTACGAGCAGTACTTC

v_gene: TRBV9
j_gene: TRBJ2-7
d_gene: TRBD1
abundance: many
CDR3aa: CASSLTGGLTYEQYF
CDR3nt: TGTGCCAGCAGCCTTACAGGGGGCTTAACCTACGAGCAGTACTTC

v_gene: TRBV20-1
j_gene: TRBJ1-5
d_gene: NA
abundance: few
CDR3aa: CSARVGAVNQPQHF
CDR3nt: TGCAGTGCTAGAGTTGGGGCGGTAAATCAGCCCCAGCATTTT

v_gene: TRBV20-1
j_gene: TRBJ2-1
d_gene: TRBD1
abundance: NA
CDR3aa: CSATTPGQANNEQFF
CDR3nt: TGCAGTGCTACAACTCCGGGACAGGCTAACAATGAGCAGTTCTTC

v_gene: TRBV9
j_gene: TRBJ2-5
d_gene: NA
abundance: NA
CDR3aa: CASSVTVKETQYF
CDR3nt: TGTGCCAGCAGCGTAACAGTTAAAGAGACCCAGTACTTC

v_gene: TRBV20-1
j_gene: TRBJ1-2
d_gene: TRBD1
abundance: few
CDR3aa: CSARDQRQGSVGYTF
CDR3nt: TGCAGTGCTAGAGATCAAAGACAGGGGAGTGTAGGCTACACCTTC

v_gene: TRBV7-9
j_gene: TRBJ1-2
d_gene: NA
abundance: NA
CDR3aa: CASSLDVIYYGYTF
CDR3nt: TGTGCCAGCAGCTTAGATGTCATTTACTATGGCTACACCTTC

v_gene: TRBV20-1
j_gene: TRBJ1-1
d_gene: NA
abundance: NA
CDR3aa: CSAVGNTEAFF
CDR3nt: TGCAGTGCGGTTGGGAACACTGAAGCTTTCTTT

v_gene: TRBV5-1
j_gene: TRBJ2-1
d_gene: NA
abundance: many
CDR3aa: CASSYNTPGSNEQFF
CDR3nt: TGCGCCAGCAGCTACAACACCCCCGGCTCGAATGAGCAGTTCTTC

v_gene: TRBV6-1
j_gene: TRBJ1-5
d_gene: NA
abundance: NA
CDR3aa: CASSPGAEPYYSNQPQHF
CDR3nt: TGTGCCAGCAGCCCAGGGGCAGAGCCCTACTATAGCAATCAGCCCCAGCATTTT

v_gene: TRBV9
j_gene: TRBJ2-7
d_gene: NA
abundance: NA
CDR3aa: CASSEGRYNEQYF
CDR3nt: TGTGCCAGCAGCGAAGGTCGGTACAATGAGCAGTACTTC

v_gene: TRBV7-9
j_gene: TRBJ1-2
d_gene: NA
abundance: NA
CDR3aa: CACSLVGGIYGYTF
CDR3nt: TGTGCCTGCAGCTTAGTGGGCGGAATCTATGGCTACACCTTC

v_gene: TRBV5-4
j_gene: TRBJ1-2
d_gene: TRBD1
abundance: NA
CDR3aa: CASSSTLDRGVYGYTF
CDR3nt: TGTGCCAGCAGCTCAACACTCGACAGGGGCGTATATGGCTACACCTTC

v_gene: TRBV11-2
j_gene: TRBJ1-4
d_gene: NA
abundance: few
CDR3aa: CASSQGSFSTNEKLFF
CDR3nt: TGTGCCAGCAGCCAAGGCTCGTTCTCAACTAATGAAAAACTGTTTTTT

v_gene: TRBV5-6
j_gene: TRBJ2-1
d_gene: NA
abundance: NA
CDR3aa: CASTVMSSYNEQFF
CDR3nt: TGTGCCAGCACCGTCATGAGCTCCTACAATGAGCAGTTCTTC